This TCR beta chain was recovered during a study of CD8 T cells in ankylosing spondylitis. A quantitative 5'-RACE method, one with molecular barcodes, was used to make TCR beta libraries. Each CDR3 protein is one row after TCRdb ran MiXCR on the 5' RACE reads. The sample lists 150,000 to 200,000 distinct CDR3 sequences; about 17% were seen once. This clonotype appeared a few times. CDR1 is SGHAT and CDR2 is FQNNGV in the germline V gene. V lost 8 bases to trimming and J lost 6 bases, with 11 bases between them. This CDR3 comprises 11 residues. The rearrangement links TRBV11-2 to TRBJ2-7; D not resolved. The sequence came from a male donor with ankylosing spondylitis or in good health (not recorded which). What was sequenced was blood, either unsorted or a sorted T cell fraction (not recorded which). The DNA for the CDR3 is TGTGCCAGCTACGGATATGGCGAGCAGTACTTC. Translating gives CASYGYGEQYF.